The clone carrying this T cell receptor beta chain has a count of ten or more. The sample comes from a study of CD8 T cells in ankylosing spondylitis. One entry per CDR3 protein, called by TCRdb with MiXCR from the 5' RACE reads. This table has some 140,000 distinct CDR3 sequences, roughly 10% appearing once. The V gene lost 5 bases and the J gene lost 0 bases, with 10 bases spanning the gap. The CDR3 sequence is 14 residues long. Germline CDR1 and CDR2: SEHNR and FQNEAQ (reference sequence). The clonotype was recovered from a female donor with ankylosing spondylitis or in good health (not recorded which). This chain connects TRBV7-9 to TRBJ1-1; D remains unclear. The sequenced material came from blood, either unsorted or a sorted T cell fraction (not recorded which). The CDR3 here is CASSLSEVNTEAFF. CDR3 sequence (DNA): TGTGCCAGCAGCCTCAGTGAGGTGAACACTGAAGCTTTCTTT.